Presented here are 4 T cell receptor beta chains from one specimen sequenced in a study of sequential checkpoint blockade in melanoma. Treatment: randomized to nivolumab then ipilimumab (arm A) or the reverse (arm B). Some clones are missing from TCRdb's copy, which holds only in-frame ones; the method was immunoSEQ multiplex PCR. The data hold about 15,000 clones, with approximately 80% observed a single time. The sample consisted of CD8+ T cells sorted from blood (inferred from file names), taken from a patient given nivolumab and ipilimumab in sequence. These TCRs come from a human donor with melanoma.

The genes are TRBV7-6 and TRBJ2-5, with D perhaps TRBD1 (6 bases). The better agreement between TRBJ2-7 and the DNA end casts doubt on the J call. This CDR3 spans 14 amino acids. Per germline, CDR1 SGHVS and CDR2 FNYEAQ. DNA of the CDR3: TGTGCCAGCAGCTTACAGGGGTCGAGCTACGAGCAGTACTTC. The encoded protein is CASSLQGSSYEQYF.

V and J are TRBV28 and TRBJ2-7; TRBD2 might be the D (6 bases). Germline loops: CDR1 MDHEN, CDR2 SYDVKM. Trimming stripped 7 bases from V and 12 bases from J, with 22 bases between. The length of the CDR3 is 13 residues. In DNA form, the CDR3 reads TGTGCCAGCACCTTACAACCTTCTAGCGACCCGTACTTC. Translating gives CASTLQPSSDPYF.

The rearrangement uses TRBV7-2 and TRBJ2-5, with TRBD2 matching over 9 bases. Germline V gives CDR1 SGHTA, CDR2 FQGNSA. V shed 4 bases and J 4 bases; nucleotides not matched to a gene: 1. This CDR3 has 13 amino acids. The CDR3 DNA reads TGTGCCAGCAGCTGGACTAGCGTAGAGACCCAGTACTTC. It translates to CASSWTSVETQYF.

J is TRBJ1-2 and V is TRBV6-6; maybe TRBD1 (5 bases). V lost 5 bases, J lost 7 bases, and 8 bases lay in between. The CDR3 contains 11 residues. Germline CDR1 is MNHNY and CDR2 is SVGAGI (reference sequence). The CDR3 protein is CASSETGGYTF. In DNA form, the CDR3 reads TGTGCCAGCAGTGAAACAGGTGGCTACACCTTC.